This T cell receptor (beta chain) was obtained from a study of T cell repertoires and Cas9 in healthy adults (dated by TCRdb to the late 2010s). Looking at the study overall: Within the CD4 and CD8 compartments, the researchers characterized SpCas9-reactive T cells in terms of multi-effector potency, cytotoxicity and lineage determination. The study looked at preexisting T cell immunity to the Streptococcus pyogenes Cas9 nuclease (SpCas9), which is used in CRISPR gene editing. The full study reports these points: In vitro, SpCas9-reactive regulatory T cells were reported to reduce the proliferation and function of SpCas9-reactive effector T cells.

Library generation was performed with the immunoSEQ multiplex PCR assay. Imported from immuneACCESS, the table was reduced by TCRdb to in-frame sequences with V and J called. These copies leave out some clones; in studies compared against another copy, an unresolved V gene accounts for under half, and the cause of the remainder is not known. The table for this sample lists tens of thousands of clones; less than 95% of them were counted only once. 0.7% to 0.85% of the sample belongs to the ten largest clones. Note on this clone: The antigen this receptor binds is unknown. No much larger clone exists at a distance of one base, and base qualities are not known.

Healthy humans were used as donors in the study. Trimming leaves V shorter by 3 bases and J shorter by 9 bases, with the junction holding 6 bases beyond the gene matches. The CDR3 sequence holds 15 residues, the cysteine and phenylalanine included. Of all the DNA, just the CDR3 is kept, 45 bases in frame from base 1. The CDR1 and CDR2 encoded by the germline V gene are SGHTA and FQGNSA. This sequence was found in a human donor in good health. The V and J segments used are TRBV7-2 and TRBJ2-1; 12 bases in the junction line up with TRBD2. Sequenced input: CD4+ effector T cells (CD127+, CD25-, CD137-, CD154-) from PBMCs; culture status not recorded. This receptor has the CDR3 CASSLATSGGGEQFF. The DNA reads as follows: TGTGCCAGCAGCTTGGCGACTAGCGGGGGAGGTGAGCAGTTCTTC.